This T cell receptor (beta chain) is from a study of neoadjuvant nivolumab and ipilimumab in lung cancer. Study results and limitations: Higher pretherapy blood TCR richness went with higher resected-tumor richness. Only two of four nivolumab-treated tumors gained richness and clonality by surgery.

This clone counts as large. The antigen is unknown. The data were produced by immunoSEQ multiplex PCR, yet TCRdb's version contains in-frame clones alone and is incomplete. Here the sample spans approximately 13,000 clones, roughly 70% being singletons. This specimen consisted of peripheral blood, obtained after neoadjuvant nivolumab, alone or with ipilimumab, at or shortly before surgery. This clonotype was sampled from an adult with non-small cell lung cancer.

CDR3 bases: TGTGCCAGCAGCTTTAAAGCGGGAAAAACCTACGAGCAGTACTTC. Its translation is CASSFKAGKTYEQYF. The chain carries TRBV4-2 and TRBJ2-7, with TRBD2 identical over 7 bases. Per germline, CDR1 LGHNA and CDR2 YNFKEQ. This CDR3 contains 15 residues. V trimming: 5 bases; J trimming: 2 bases; junction bases outside the gene matches: 9.